This TCR beta chain stems from a study of CD8+CD57+ T cells in acquired aplastic anemia. Study in general: Healthy donor sequencing depth: around 10 million CD4+, approximately 11 million CD8+ reads. Study-wide results and caveats: Patients and controls shared 25 to 30 CD8+ CDR3 sequences. Controls and patients did not differ significantly in CD8+ Simpson's diversity.

As regards this clonotype: The target antigen is unknown. A much larger clone lies one base from this, so it may be a read error.

The use of genomic DNA as template underpinned the TCR beta VDJ and CDR3 profiling. Using its own MiXCR run on the reads, TCRdb lists one record per CDR3 protein. The sample records some 190,000 distinct CDR3 sequences, roughly half being singletons. The V gene's germline CDR1 is MNHNS and CDR2 SASEGT. The J segment lost 9 bases and the V segment lost 8 bases, leaving 9 bases of the junction unmatched. This CDR3 contains 13 residues. Source material: sorted CD4+, CD8+, or CD8+CD57+ T cells (not recorded which) from PBMCs. The chain has TRBV6-1 and TRBJ2-1; 8 nucleotides line up with TRBD2. This clonotype was obtained from a human donor in good health. The CDR3 DNA sequence: TGTGCCAGCCAAAATAGCGGGACCGGTGAGCAGTTCTTC. It codes for CASQNSGTGEQFF.